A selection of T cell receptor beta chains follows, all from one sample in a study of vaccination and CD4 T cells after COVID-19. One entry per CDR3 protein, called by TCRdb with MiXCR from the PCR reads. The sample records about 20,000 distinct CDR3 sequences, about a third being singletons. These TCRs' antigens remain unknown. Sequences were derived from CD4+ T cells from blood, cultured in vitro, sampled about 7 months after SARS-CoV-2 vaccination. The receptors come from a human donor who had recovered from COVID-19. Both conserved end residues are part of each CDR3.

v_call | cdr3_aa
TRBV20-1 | CSASSPDREVRGYTF
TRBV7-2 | CASSLTSGTAGANVLTF
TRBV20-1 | CSARPSGHQETQYF
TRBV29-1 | CSVVGTLGYEQYF
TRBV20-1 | CSARDYIGQGANNSPLHF
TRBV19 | CASSPEYSNQPQHF
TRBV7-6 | CASSLRLAGETQYF
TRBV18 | CASSPAVRSEQYF
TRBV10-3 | CAISESSGSSYNEQFF
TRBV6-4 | CASSDNSGANVLTF
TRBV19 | CASSRGQGPIQPQHF
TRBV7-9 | CASSFGQLNNEQFF
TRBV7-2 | CASSSRQRETQYF
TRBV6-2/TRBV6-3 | CASSYQWAQQFF
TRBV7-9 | CASSPPWGIRPNYEQYF
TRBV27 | CASSPPGTAGTGELFF
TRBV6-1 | CASLGHSNQPQHF
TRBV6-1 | CASSEVGASAEQYF
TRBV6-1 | CASVAWGAGGTGELFF
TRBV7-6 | CASSLDGRVETQYF
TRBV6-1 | CASSEDGRLSGNTIYF
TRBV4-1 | CASSQDLGASGANVLTF
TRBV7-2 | CASSLESEQYF
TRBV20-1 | CSASPLAGVFEQYF